This TCR beta chain derives from a study of blood T cells in healthy people across ages. The ends were cut back, 0 bases at V and 2 bases at J, with 12 bases in the middle. The germline V gene encodes CDR1 DFQATT and CDR2 SNEGSKA (reference sequence). The CDR3 spans 15 residues. The use of a sample-barcoded 5' primer and a J-beta primer mix characterized a second PCR of roughly 6 to 11 cycles. Every cDNA molecule carried a tag from a template-switch adaptor bearing 12 random nucleotides. TCRdb analysed the 5' RACE reads with MiXCR anew, one entry per CDR3 protein. This table has some 920,000 distinct CDR3 sequences, 51% appearing once. Roughly 10 milliliters of peripheral blood were drawn from each donor.

The sequenced sample consisted of blood. The genes are TRBV20-1 and TRBJ2-3; no clear D gene. The origin of this receptor is a woman aged 55-69 years in good health. The CDR3: CSARDPQVFTDTQYF. The CDR3, as DNA: TGCAGTGCTAGAGATCCTCAGGTTTTCACAGATACGCAGTATTTT.